This T cell receptor beta chain is drawn from a study of OX40 agonist ivuxolimab in advanced cancers. The wider study: At under 85% male, the cohort had a mean age of 60 years, ranging from about 23 to 79.

Notes on the study in general: Averaged across samples, CD8+ T cells carried more expanded clones than CD4+ did.

In regard to this clone: Its specificity is unknown.

TCRdb's copy holds only in-frame clones and misses some; the assay was immunoSEQ multiplex PCR. The table lists approximately 35,000 clones, more than 70% of them singletons. The sequence derives from an adult with an advanced solid tumor such as melanoma, head and neck, liver or kidney cancer. Sequencing was performed on CD4+ or CD8+ T cells sorted from blood, taken in a trial of the OX40 agonist ivuxolimab.

In DNA, the CDR3 is TGTGCCAGCAGTGTCGGACAGGGTACGCCAGTGGAGCAGTACTTC. It yields the protein CASSVGQGTPVEQYF. V and J are TRBV6-1 and TRBJ2-7; 8 bases line up with TRBD1. CDR3 length equals 15 residues. Germline values: CDR1 MNHNS, CDR2 SASEGT. V dropped 4 bases and J dropped 7; count of bases not matched to a gene: 12.